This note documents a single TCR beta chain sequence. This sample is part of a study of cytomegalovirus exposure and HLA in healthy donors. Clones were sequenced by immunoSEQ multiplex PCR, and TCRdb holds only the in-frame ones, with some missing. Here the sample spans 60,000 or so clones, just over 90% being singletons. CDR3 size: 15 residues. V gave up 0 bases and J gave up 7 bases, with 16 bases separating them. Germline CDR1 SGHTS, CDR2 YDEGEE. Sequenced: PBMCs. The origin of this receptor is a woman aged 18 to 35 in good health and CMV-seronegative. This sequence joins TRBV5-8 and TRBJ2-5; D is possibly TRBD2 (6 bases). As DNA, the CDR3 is TGTGCCAGCAGCTTGGCCTATGGAGGGGAGTCGACCCAGTACTTC. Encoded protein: CASSLAYGGESTQYF.